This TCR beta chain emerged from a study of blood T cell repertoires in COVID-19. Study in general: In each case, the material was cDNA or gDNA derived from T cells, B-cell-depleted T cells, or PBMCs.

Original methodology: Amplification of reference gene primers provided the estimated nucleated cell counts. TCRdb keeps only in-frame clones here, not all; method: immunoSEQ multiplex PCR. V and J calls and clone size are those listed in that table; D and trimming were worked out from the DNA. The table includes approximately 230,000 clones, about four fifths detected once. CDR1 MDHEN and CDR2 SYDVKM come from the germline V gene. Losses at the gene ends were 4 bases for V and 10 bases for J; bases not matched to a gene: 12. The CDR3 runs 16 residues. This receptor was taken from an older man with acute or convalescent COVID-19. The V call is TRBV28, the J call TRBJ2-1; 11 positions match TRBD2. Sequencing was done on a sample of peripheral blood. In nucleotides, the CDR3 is TGTGCCAGCAGTTCCTATACTAGCGGGGGTTACTCGGAGCAGTTCTTC. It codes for CASSSYTSGGYSEQFF.